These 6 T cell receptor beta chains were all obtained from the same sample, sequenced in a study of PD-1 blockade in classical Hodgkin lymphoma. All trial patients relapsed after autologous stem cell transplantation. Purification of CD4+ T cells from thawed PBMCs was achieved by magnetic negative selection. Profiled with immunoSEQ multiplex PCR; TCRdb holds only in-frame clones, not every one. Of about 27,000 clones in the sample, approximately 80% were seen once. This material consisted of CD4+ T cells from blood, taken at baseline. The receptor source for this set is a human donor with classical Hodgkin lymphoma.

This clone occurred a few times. The CDR3 sequence is CASRSGTGRPNQPQHF. The CDR3 nucleotides are TGTGCCAGCAGATCCGGGACAGGACGCCCCAATCAGCCCCAGCATTTT. The V gene is TRBV27, the J gene TRBJ1-5; TRBD1 matches at 8 bases. This CDR3 has 16 residues. Trimming removed 6 bases from V and 3 bases from J; junction bases left unmatched: 10. Germline V lookup: CDR1 MNHEY, CDR2 SMNVEV (reference sequence).

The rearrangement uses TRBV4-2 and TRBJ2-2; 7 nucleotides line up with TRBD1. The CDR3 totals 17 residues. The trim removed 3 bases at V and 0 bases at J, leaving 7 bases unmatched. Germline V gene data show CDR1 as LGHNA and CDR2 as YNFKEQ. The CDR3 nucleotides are TGTGCCAGCAGCCACCGACAGGGATCACCGAACACCGGGGAGCTGTTTTTT. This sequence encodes CASSHRQGSPNTGELFF.

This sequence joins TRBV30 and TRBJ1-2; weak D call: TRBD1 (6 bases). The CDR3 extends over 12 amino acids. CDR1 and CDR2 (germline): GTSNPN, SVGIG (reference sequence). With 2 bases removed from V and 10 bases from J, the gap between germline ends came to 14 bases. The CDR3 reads CAWSQRGRDYTF. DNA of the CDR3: TGTGCCTGGAGTCAACGGGGGCGAGACTACACCTTC.

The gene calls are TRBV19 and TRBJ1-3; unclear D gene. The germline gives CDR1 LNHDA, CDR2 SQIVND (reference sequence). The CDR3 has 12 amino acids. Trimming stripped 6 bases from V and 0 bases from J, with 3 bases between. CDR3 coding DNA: TGTGCCAGTAGCCCCTCTGGAAACACCATATATTTT. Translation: CASSPSGNTIYF.

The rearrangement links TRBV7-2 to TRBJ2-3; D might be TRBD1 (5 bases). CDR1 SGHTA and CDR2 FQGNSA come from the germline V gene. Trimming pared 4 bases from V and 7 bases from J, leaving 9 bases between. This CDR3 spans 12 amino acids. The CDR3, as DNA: TGTGCCAGCAGCTCCAGGGTGCATACGCAGTATTTT. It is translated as CASSSRVHTQYF. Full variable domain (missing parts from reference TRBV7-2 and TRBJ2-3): GAGVSQSPSNKVTEKGKDVELRCDPISGHTALYWYRQSLGQGLEFLIYFQGNSAPDKSGLPSDRFSAERTGGSVSTLTIQRTQQEDSAVYLCASSSRVHTQYFGPGTRLTVL.

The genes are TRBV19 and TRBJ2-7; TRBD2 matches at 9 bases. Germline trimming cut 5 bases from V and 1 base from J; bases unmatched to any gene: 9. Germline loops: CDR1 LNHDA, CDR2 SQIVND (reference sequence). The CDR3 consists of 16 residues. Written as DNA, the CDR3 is TGTGCCAGTAGTTCGCGAGGAGCGGGGGGTTCCTACGAGCAGTACTTC. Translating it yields CASSSRGAGGSYEQYF.